Each of the 20 T cell receptor beta chains below was sequenced from the same sample in a study of T cells in Graves' hyperthyroidism and ophthalmopathy. Using RNA transcripts as the source, TCR beta CDR3 regions were amplified. In the first-round RT-PCR of the TCR CDR3, the HTBI primer set was used. TCRdb re-analysed the multiplex PCR reads in MiXCR, keeping a single row per CDR3 protein. The sample holds roughly 98,000 distinct CDR3 sequences, around 40% seen once. Sequenced: peripheral blood or thyroid tissue (not recorded which). The origin of the receptors is a woman aged 30 to 39 with Graves' hyperthyroidism.

Here the CDR3 reads CASSQGLGEQYF. In DNA form, the CDR3 reads TGTGCCAGCAGCCAGGGACTAGGGGAGCAGTACTTC. V gene TRBV3-1 combines with J gene TRBJ2-7; 8 bases match TRBD2. The germline gives CDR1 LGHDT, CDR2 YNNKEL (reference sequence). The V gene end was trimmed by 3 bases and the J gene end by 7 bases; junction bases not matched to a gene: 2. The CDR3 covers 12 residues.

This clonotype has a handful of counts. The chain links TRBV6-1 to TRBJ2-7, with D perhaps being TRBD1 or TRBD2 (5 bases each). Trimming stripped 5 bases from V and 2 bases from J, with 10 bases between. CDR1 and CDR2 from the germline V gene are MNHNS and SASEGT. This CDR3 region has 13 residues. The CDR3 protein is CASSRDATYEQYF. For the CDR3, the DNA is TGTGCCAGCAGTCGGGACGCGACCTACGAGCAGTACTTC.

This clonotype was seen many times. The genes are TRBV13 and TRBJ1-2, with TRBD1 identical over 8 bases. Germline CDR1 is PRHDT and CDR2 is FYEKMQ (reference sequence). This CDR3 is 15 amino acids long. Unmatched junction bases numbered 5, after V lost 1 base and J lost 4 bases. The DNA of the CDR3 is TGTGCCAGCAGCTTAGCAGGGACAGGTCTCTATGGCTACACCTTC. This translates into CASSLAGTGLYGYTF.

This clonotype was observed many times. V usage is TRBV20-1 and J usage is TRBJ2-7; D is unresolved. CDR1 and CDR2 from the germline V gene are DFQATT and SNEGSKA (reference sequence). V lost 0 bases and J lost 7, with 10 bases in between. This CDR3 has 12 amino acids. The CDR3 DNA follows: TGCAGTGCTAGAGAATTAGTGAGGGAGCAGTACTTC. It specifies CSARELVREQYF.

Worth noting for this clonotype: Given the absence of the conserved phenylalanine or tryptophan at the CDR3 end, a read error is likely. It is unclear where the CDR3 begins or ends on the DNA, so no DNA is shown, and the CDR3 is as TCRdb lists it. The chain carries TRBV12-3 or TRBV12-4 and TRBJ2-5; TRBD2 is taken as the D call from the table, unchecked against the DNA. The CDR3 numbers 8 amino acids, ends counted. This CDR3 reads CASSYLAG.

This clonotype was counted only a few times. This may arise from a read error, as a much more abundant clone is one base away. Here the CDR3 DNA reads TGTGCCAGCAGCCTAACAGGGGGCAGGAGTGGCTACATCTTC. Amino acid sequence: CASSLTGGRSGYIF. This rearrangement joins TRBV6-5 to TRBJ1-2; 9 bases align to TRBD1. CDR1 is MNHEY and CDR2 is SVGAGI in the germline V gene. This CDR3 spans 14 amino acids.

This clonotype came up many times. The chain couples TRBV5-1 to TRBJ1-5, with a weak D call TRBD1 (5 bases). This CDR3 region has 14 residues. Trimming removed 0 bases from V and 6 bases from J, with 10 bases in between. CDR1 SGHRS and CDR2 YFSETQ come from the germline V gene. CDR3 in amino acids: CASSLGQGSQPQHF. CDR3 in DNA: TGCGCCAGCAGCTTGGGTCAGGGCAGTCAGCCCCAGCATTTT.

This clonotype was detected many times. V gene TRBV18 combines with J gene TRBJ2-5; TRBD2 is a possible D gene (6 bases). The V gene lost 3 bases and the J gene lost 2 bases, with 10 bases spanning the gap. Germline V lookup: CDR1 KGHSH, CDR2 LQKENI. The CDR3 is made up of 14 amino acids. CDR3 sequence reads: CASSPGTSQETQYF. The CDR3 bases are TGTGCCAGCTCACCCGGGACTTCACAAGAGACCCAGTACTTC.

This clonotype was recorded at least ten times. The genes are TRBV11-2 and TRBJ2-3; possible D gene TRBD1, 5 bases. The length of the CDR3 is 12 residues. Trimming shortened V by 6 bases and J by 1 base, and 5 bases separated the two germline ends. Germline CDR1 and CDR2: SGHAT and FQNNGV. The CDR3 is CASRQGTDTQYF. CDR3 bases: TGTGCCAGCAGACAGGGCACAGATACGCAGTATTTT.

This clonotype was seen a handful of times. V is TRBV2 and J is TRBJ2-7; 8 bases are shared with TRBD1. V dropped 5 bases and J dropped 4; count of bases not matched to a gene: 4. The CDR3 totals 13 residues. From germline, CDR1 is SNHLY and CDR2 FYNNEI. CDR3 sequence: CASSQDRGYEQYF. CDR3 DNA sequence: TGTGCCAGCAGTCAAGACAGGGGTTACGAGCAGTACTTC.

The chain recombines TRBV12-3 or TRBV12-4 with TRBJ2-7; possible D gene TRBD1, 5 bases. The CDR3 spans 13 residues. Deletions cut 3 bases from V and 5 bases from J, with 11 bases between. CDR3 region: CASSLGQVHEQYF. The CDR3, as DNA: TGTGCCAGCAGTTTGGGGCAGGTCCACGAGCAGTACTTC.

This clonotype was seen many times. This chain links TRBV28 with TRBJ2-7; D perhaps matches TRBD2 (6 bases). Germline V CDR1 and CDR2: MDHEN, SYDVKM. The V end lost 2 bases, the J end lost 5 bases, and 13 bases lay between the germline ends. The CDR3 loop spans 14 amino acids. The CDR3 reads CASSLAGSSNEQYF. CDR3 nucleotide sequence: TGTGCCAGCAGTTTAGCCGGGAGTAGCAACGAGCAGTACTTC.

This clonotype appeared many times. V is TRBV6-6 and J is TRBJ2-7; TRBD2 aligns across 10 bases. This CDR3 comprises 15 residues. J was trimmed by 4 bases and V by 2 bases; bases with no gene match: 5. Per germline, CDR1 MNHNY and CDR2 SVGAGI (reference sequence). The CDR3 coding sequence is TGTGCCAGCAGTTACGGGACTAGCGCCGGTTACGAGCAGTACTTC. Protein: CASSYGTSAGYEQYF.

The V and J genes are TRBV15 and TRBJ2-7; 9 bases agree with TRBD2. The CDR3 spans 13 residues. Germline values: CDR1 LNHNV, CDR2 YYDKDF (reference sequence). J lost 3 bases, V lost 5 bases, and 2 bases had no gene match. This chain's CDR3 is CATSGAGGYEQYF. In DNA, the CDR3 is TGTGCCACCAGCGGAGCGGGAGGCTACGAGCAGTACTTC.

The V and J genes are TRBV20-1 and TRBJ1-5; perhaps TRBD1 as D (6 bases). Germline loops: CDR1 DFQATT, CDR2 SNEGSKA (reference sequence). This CDR3 spans 18 amino acids. Trimming took 2 bases from V and 0 from J, leaving 20 bases between them. CDR3 region: CSARPSLGRGGSNQPQHF. The DNA of the CDR3 is TGCAGTGCTAGACCCTCCCTTGGAAGGGGGGGTAGCAATCAGCCCCAGCATTTT.

The sample holds many counts of this clonotype. V usage is TRBV20-1 and J usage is TRBJ1-1; D perhaps matches TRBD1 (5 bases). The CDR3 is 13 amino acids. CDR1 is DFQATT and CDR2 is SNEGSKA in the germline V gene (reference sequence). Trimming shortened V by 1 base and J by 6 bases, and 12 bases separated the two germline ends. The CDR3 spells CSARVVDSSEAFF. For the CDR3, the DNA is TGCAGTGCTAGAGTCGTTGACAGTTCTGAAGCTTTCTTT.

In its sample, this clonotype was seen many times. The rearrangement joins TRBV20-1 to TRBJ1-3, with 8 bases that match TRBD1. The CDR3 has 14 amino acids. V lost 3 bases, J lost 3 bases, and 4 bases stayed unmatched. Looked up from germline, CDR1 is DFQATT and CDR2 is SNEGSKA (reference sequence). Written as DNA, the CDR3 is TGCAGTGCTAGGGACAGGGTTTTTGGAAACACCATATATTTT. It yields the protein CSARDRVFGNTIYF.

The rearrangement links TRBV7-3 to TRBJ2-7; TRBD1 matches at 7 bases. The CDR3 length is 16 residues. V dropped 5 bases and J dropped 3; count of bases not matched to a gene: 13. Per the germline V gene, CDR1 is SGHTA and CDR2 is FQGTGA. The CDR3 bases are TGTGCCAGCAGCGTACGTATCGGGACAGCGAGCTACGAGCAGTACTTC. Translating gives CASSVRIGTASYEQYF.

The V and J genes are TRBV6-5 and TRBJ1-6, with unresolved D. V lost 5 bases to trimming and J lost 0 bases, with 11 bases between them. The germline gives CDR1 MNHEY, CDR2 SVGAGI. This CDR3 is built from 16 residues. The CDR3 spells CASSTRGSSYNSPLHF. Written as DNA, the CDR3 is TGTGCCAGCAGTACAAGAGGGAGCTCCTATAATTCACCCCTCCACTTT.

This clonotype was seen repeatedly, ten times or more. The chain is built from TRBV28 and TRBJ1-6; D is ambiguous. Germline V CDR1 and CDR2: MDHEN, SYDVKM. The CDR3 contains 11 residues. The V end was cut by 6 bases, the J end by 3 bases, with 0 bases between. CDR3 protein: CASSYNSPLHF. CDR3 DNA sequence: TGTGCCAGCAGCTATAATTCACCCCTCCACTTT.